Each of the 7 T cell receptor beta chains below was sequenced from the same sample in a study of shared clonotypes between healthy human individuals. Some clones are missing from TCRdb's copy, which holds only in-frame ones; the method was immunoSEQ multiplex PCR. The data contain roughly 1.4 million clones, roughly 98.5% of them singletons. The specimen was naive CD4+ T cells sorted from blood. As to subset: CD45RA+ positively selected. The origin of the receptors is a man aged 30 to 39 in good health.

J is TRBJ2-7 and V is TRBV5-1; 7 bases agree with TRBD2. CDR3 length: 16 amino acids. Germline lookup yields CDR1 SGHRS and CDR2 YFSETQ. V trimming: 4 bases; J trimming: 4 bases; junction bases outside the gene matches: 14. The CDR3 is CASSPVTSRGAYEQYF. CDR3 DNA sequence: TGCGCCAGCAGCCCCGTGACTAGCCGGGGCGCTTACGAGCAGTACTTC.

The CDR3 bases are TGCAGCGTCTTACAGGGAAACAATGAGCAGTTCTTC. The encoded protein is CSVLQGNNEQFF. The chain couples TRBV29-1 to TRBJ2-1, with D possibly being TRBD1 (6 bases). CDR1 is SQVTM and CDR2 is ANQGSEA in the germline V gene. CDR3 length: 12 amino acids. V gave up 6 bases and J gave up 5 bases, with 11 bases separating them.

The rearrangement links TRBV7-9 to TRBJ2-1, with a tentative D call TRBD2 (6 bases). V was trimmed by 1 base and J by 4 bases, leaving 17 bases between them. This CDR3 comprises 17 residues. CDR1 and CDR2 (germline): SEHNR, FQNEAQ (reference sequence). This chain's CDR3 is CASSLGRGGGVYNEQFF. The CDR3 DNA follows: TGTGCCAGCAGCTTAGGGAGGGGCGGCGGGGTTTACAATGAGCAGTTCTTC.

This clone was seen once. The J gene is TRBJ1-3, the V gene TRBV28; D unclear. This CDR3 contains 17 residues. The V end lost 6 bases, the J end lost 1 base, and 19 bases lay between the germline ends. Per the germline V gene, CDR1 is MDHEN and CDR2 is SYDVKM. The CDR3 protein is CASSLWEGVLSGNTIYF. The CDR3 coding sequence is TGTGCCAGCAGCCTCTGGGAGGGAGTTTTGTCTGGAAACACCATATATTTT.

The rearrangement links TRBV5-1 to TRBJ2-7; D unresolved. V dropped 4 bases and J dropped 2 bases, with 13 bases sitting between them. CDR1 and CDR2 from the germline V gene are SGHRS and YFSETQ. The CDR3 is made up of 14 amino acids. CDR3 bases: TGCGCCAGCAGCCCGGGCCAGTGGACCTACGAGCAGTACTTC. This gives the protein CASSPGQWTYEQYF.

The CDR3 coding sequence is TGTGCCAGCAGTTTGCACTCTGGGGCCAACGTCCTGACTTTC. Translated: CASSLHSGANVLTF. This chain joins TRBV28 and TRBJ2-6; D uncertain. Germline CDR1 reads MDHEN; CDR2 reads SYDVKM. V lost 3 bases to trimming and J lost 0 bases, with 3 bases between them. This CDR3 has 14 residues.

The chain recombines TRBV6-1 with TRBJ2-7, with D possibly being TRBD1 or TRBD2 (6 bases each). There are 14 residues in the CDR3. Germline V gene sequence: CDR1 MNHNS, CDR2 SASEGT. V was shortened by 7 bases and J by 4 bases, with 17 bases between the two germline ends. The CDR3 bases are TGTGCCAGCACTAGGAGGGCAGGGGAGTACGAGCAGTACTTC. Its protein product is CASTRRAGEYEQYF.